A single sample is the source of the 29 T cell receptor beta chains below, sequenced in a study of response to subunit inactivated influenza vaccine. TCRdb recomputed calls from the RT-PCR reads with MiXCR, one row per CDR3 protein. The sample includes approximately 530,000 distinct CDR3 sequences, 6.5% to 8% of them seen just once. Specimen: PBMCs from blood, collected roughly 24 months after vaccination. Receptors were obtained from a man aged 45 to 70 who received an inactivated influenza vaccine.

This clonotype occurred a few times. This rearrangement joins TRBV2 to TRBJ2-2; 7 bases map to TRBD2. J was trimmed by 6 bases and V by 5 bases; bases with no gene match: 3. The CDR3 totals 13 residues. Germline assignment: CDR1 SNHLY and CDR2 FYNNEI. The CDR3 DNA sequence: TGTGCCAGCAGTCCGACTAGCCCCGGGGAGCTGTTTTTT. Amino acid sequence: CASSPTSPGELFF.

The chain links TRBV20-1 to TRBJ2-7; D is ambiguous. There are 12 residues in the CDR3. V was trimmed by 1 base and J by 3 bases, leaving 7 bases between them. CDR1 and CDR2 (germline): DFQATT, SNEGSKA (reference sequence). The CDR3 here is CSARAQFYEQYF. The CDR3, as DNA: TGCAGTGCTAGAGCCCAGTTCTACGAGCAGTACTTC.

The chain has TRBV4-1 and TRBJ2-7; 8 bases line up with TRBD2. The germline CDR1 and CDR2 sequences are MGHRA and YSYEKL. V lost 1 base to trimming and J lost 3 bases; unmatched junction nucleotides: 5. This CDR3 comprises 15 residues. The CDR3 protein is CASSQGAGEFYEQYF. The CDR3 coding sequence is TGCGCCAGCAGCCAAGGAGCGGGGGAGTTCTACGAGCAGTACTTC.

The chain has TRBV29-1 and TRBJ1-1; perhaps TRBD1 as D (6 bases). The germline gives CDR1 SQVTM, CDR2 ANQGSEA. This CDR3 has 12 residues. V dropped 7 bases and J dropped 3 bases, with 12 bases sitting between them. Written as DNA, the CDR3 is TGCAGCGGGAGGGGGTCGTACACTGAAGCTTTCTTT. It codes for CSGRGSYTEAFF.

In its sample, this clonotype was seen once. This may stem from a read error, because a much larger clone lies one nucleotide away. The rearrangement uses TRBV6-2 or TRBV6-3 and TRBJ2-7; 12 nucleotides match TRBD2. The CDR3 sequence is 15 residues long. Germline V gene data show CDR1 as MNHEY and CDR2 as SVGEGT. The CDR3 reads CASSTTSGSSYEQHF. CDR3 in DNA: TGTGCCAGCAGTACGACTAGCGGGAGCTCCTACGAGCAGCACTTC.

The V call is TRBV27, the J call TRBJ2-1; D might be TRBD2 (7 bases). V shed 7 bases and J shed 7 bases, with 17 bases lying between them. Germline V gives CDR1 MNHEY, CDR2 SMNVEV (reference sequence). The CDR3 is made up of 14 amino acids. The CDR3 sequence: CASTTGGGINEQFF. The CDR3 DNA reads TGTGCCAGCACAACTGGCGGGGGCATAAATGAGCAGTTCTTC.

In its sample, this clonotype was seen a few times. The chain uses TRBV5-4 and TRBJ1-1; D is uncertain. Germline V gives CDR1 SGHNT, CDR2 YYREEE (reference sequence). V lost 9 bases, J lost 6 bases, and 48 bases lay in between. CDR3 length: 23 amino acids. The CDR3 sequence: CAMLWLSCWHRDTRPSPPAEAFF. The CDR3 nucleotides are TGTGCCATGCTGTGGCTAAGCTGCTGGCACAGAGATACACGGCCGAGTCCTCCGGCTGAAGCTTTCTTT.

In its sample, this clonotype was seen many times. The J gene is TRBJ2-5, the V gene TRBV4-1; 13 bases align to TRBD2. This CDR3 comprises 15 residues. Germline trimming cut 6 bases from V and 1 base from J; bases unmatched to any gene: 2. The germline V gene encodes CDR1 MGHRA and CDR2 YSYEKL. CDR3 in amino acids: CASSTSGGVQETQYF. The CDR3 nucleotides are TGCGCCAGCAGTACTAGCGGGGGGGTCCAAGAGACCCAGTACTTC.

This clonotype was counted only a few times. The V and J genes are TRBV6-1 and TRBJ2-6; D is perhaps TRBD1 (6 bases). Germline V gene sequence: CDR1 MNHNS, CDR2 SASEGT. With 5 bases removed from V and 2 bases from J, the gap between germline ends came to 13 bases. CDR3 size: 16 residues. The chain's CDR3 is CASSLVRGTGANVLTF. In DNA, the CDR3 is TGTGCCAGCAGTCTCGTCAGGGGCACTGGGGCCAACGTCCTGACTTTC.

V is TRBV5-1 and J is TRBJ1-1; 7 bases align to TRBD1. The CDR3 is 15 amino acids. Germline values: CDR1 SGHRS, CDR2 YFSETQ. Trimming cost V 3 bases and J 1 base; bases outside gene matches: 6. CDR3 coding DNA: TGCGCCAGCAGCTGGCAGGGGGAAACGAACACTGAAGCTTTCTTT. Protein product: CASSWQGETNTEAFF.

This clonotype was counted at least ten times. This chain connects TRBV15 to TRBJ2-7; possible D gene TRBD1, 6 bases. Germline-derived CDR1 and CDR2 are LNHNV and YYDKDF (reference sequence). The CDR3 runs 16 residues. Trimming removed 0 bases at V and 1 base at J, with 13 bases between. The CDR3 is CATSRDLGGSSYEQYF. Here the CDR3 DNA reads TGTGCCACCAGCAGAGATTTAGGGGGAAGTTCCTACGAGCAGTACTTC.

The table lists this clonotype with many counts. The rearrangement joins TRBV5-1 to TRBJ2-2; 10 bases line up with TRBD2. Trimming took 4 bases from V and 6 from J; bases not matched to a gene: 6. Germline CDR1 reads SGHRS; CDR2 reads YFSETQ. This CDR3 comprises 15 residues. CDR3 region: CASSLIAGGAGELFF. The CDR3 DNA sequence: TGCGCCAGCAGCCTCATAGCGGGAGGCGCCGGGGAGCTGTTTTTT. Full variable domain (missing parts from reference TRBV5-1 and TRBJ2-2): KAGVTQTPRYLIKTRGQQVTLSCSPISGHRSVSWYQQTPGQGLQFLFEYFSETQRNKGNFPGRFSGRQFSNSRSEMNVSTLELGDSALYLCASSLIAGGAGELFFGEGSRLTVL.

Regarding this clonotype: The conserved phenylalanine or tryptophan normally closing the CDR3 is absent here, so this likely arose from a read error. The chain joins TRBV29-1 to TRBJ2-7, with D possibly matching TRBD1 (7 bases). With 3 bases removed from V and 4 bases from J, the gap between germline ends came to 19 bases. Germline lookup yields CDR1 SQVTM and CDR2 ANQGSEA. The CDR3 has 15 residues. CDR3 protein: CSVESRGDGLYEQYL. DNA of the CDR3: TGCAGCGTTGAGAGCAGGGGGGACGGTTTGTACGAGCAGTACCTC.

This clonotype was recorded at least ten times. The rearrangement joins TRBV7-6 to TRBJ2-7; possibly TRBD2 for D (5 bases). From germline, CDR1 is SGHVS and CDR2 FNYEAQ. Trimming shortened V by 5 bases and J by 0 bases, and 14 bases separated the two germline ends. The CDR3 is 15 amino acids. CDR3 region: CASSPTLDFSYEQYF. The CDR3 DNA reads TGTGCCAGCAGCCCCACCTTGGACTTCTCCTACGAGCAGTACTTC.

About this clonotype itself: A single base separates this from a much larger clone, so it may be a read error. The V call is TRBV5-6, the J call TRBJ2-7, with TRBD1 matching 9 bases. Germline V gene data show CDR1 as SGHDT and CDR2 as YYEEEE. The CDR3 extends over 15 amino acids. CDR3 coding DNA: TGTGCCAGCAGCTTGGACAGGGGGCTTTCCTACAAGCAGTACTTC. The encoded protein is CASSLDRGLSYKQYF.

This clonotype was recorded many times. The rearrangement joins TRBV9 to TRBJ2-1, with D perhaps TRBD2 (5 bases). The CDR3 has 16 residues. Germline values: CDR1 SGDLS, CDR2 YYNGEE. The V and J ends lost 0 bases and 4 bases respectively, with 14 bases between them. The CDR3 DNA sequence: TGTGCCAGCAGCGTAGCTAGCCTAGCCGGATACAATGAGCAGTTCTTC. Amino acid sequence: CASSVASLAGYNEQFF.

This chain links TRBV28 with TRBJ2-5, with D perhaps given as TRBD1 or TRBD2 (5 bases each). Trimming left V 2 bases short and J 5 bases short, with 15 bases between. CDR3 length: 15 residues. Germline loops: CDR1 MDHEN, CDR2 SYDVKM. This CDR3 is CASSLRDPPMETQYF. CDR3 coding DNA: TGTGCCAGCAGTTTACGGGACCCACCGATGGAGACCCAGTACTTC.

The rearrangement uses TRBV6-5 and TRBJ2-2, with D possibly being TRBD2 (5 bases). Germline CDR1 reads MNHEY; CDR2 reads SVGAGI. V lost 4 bases and J 1 base, leaving 10 bases between the germline ends. The CDR3 extends over 15 amino acids. The CDR3 here is CASSSRGMNTGELFF. In nucleotides, the CDR3 is TGTGCCAGCAGTTCCCGGGGAATGAACACCGGGGAGCTGTTTTTT.

This clonotype showed up many times. The chain recombines TRBV11-2 with TRBJ2-1; D tentatively reads TRBD1 or TRBD2 (5 bases each). The CDR3 is 17 residues long. The germline gives CDR1 SGHAT, CDR2 FQNNGV. V lost 1 base and J lost 0, with 13 bases in between. CDR3: CASSLGEGYSSYNEQFF. The CDR3 DNA is TGTGCCAGCAGCTTAGGTGAGGGGTACAGCTCCTACAATGAGCAGTTCTTC.

This clonotype was recorded many times. This chain links TRBV10-3 with TRBJ2-2; the D gene could be TRBD1 or TRBD2 (6 bases each). V was shortened by 7 bases and J by 0 bases, with 15 bases between the two germline ends. Germline V gene data show CDR1 as ENHRY and CDR2 as SYGVKD. The CDR3 is 16 residues long. The CDR3 here is CAINMEGVANTGELFF. CDR3 nucleotide sequence: TGTGCCATCAATATGGAGGGGGTGGCGAACACCGGGGAGCTGTTTTTT.

In its sample, this clonotype was seen a few times. V is TRBV18 and J is TRBJ1-6, with unresolved D. Germline CDR1 reads KGHSH; CDR2 reads LQKENI. The CDR3 runs 15 residues. With 3 bases removed from V and 3 bases from J, the gap between germline ends came to 9 bases. CDR3 DNA: TGTGCCAGCTCACCTCTCTCGGACTATAATTCACCCCTCCACTTT. Protein: CASSPLSDYNSPLHF.

The chain couples TRBV7-9 to TRBJ1-6, with 10 bases aligning to TRBD1. Germline CDR1 and CDR2: SEHNR and FQNEAQ (reference sequence). The CDR3 is made up of 14 amino acids. After removal of 6 bases from V and 10 bases from J, the junction contained 6 bases not matched to a gene. CDR3 sequence (DNA): TGTGCCAGCAGTTGGACAGGGGGTGCGTCACCCCTCCACTTT. Its protein is CASSWTGGASPLHF. The complete variable domain, with remaining parts taken from reference TRBV7-9 and TRBJ1-6, reads DTGVSQNPRHKITKRGQNVTFRCDPISEHNRLYWYRQTLGQGPEFLTYFQNEAQLEKSRLLSDRFSAERPKGSFSTLEIQRTEQGDSAMYLCASSWTGGASPLHFGNGTRLTVT.

This clonotype occurred a few times. This sequence joins TRBV4-3 and TRBJ2-3, with 7 bases that match TRBD2. The CDR3 contains 17 residues. The trim removed 1 base at V and 3 bases at J, leaving 10 bases unmatched. CDR1 is LGHNA, CDR2 YSLEER, per germline. CDR3 in amino acids: CASSQVWGRAVTDTQYF. CDR3 nucleotides: TGCGCCAGCAGCCAAGTTTGGGGGAGGGCCGTGACAGATACGCAGTATTTT.

The genes are TRBV11-2 and TRBJ1-2; D gene ambiguous. Germline CDR1 and CDR2: SGHAT and FQNNGV. There are 15 residues in the CDR3. Trimming cost V 8 bases and J 3 bases, with 19 bases left between them. The CDR3 nucleotides read TGTGCCAGCTGCGCCCAGGTGGGAGGAGACTATGGCTACACCTTC. Residues: CASCAQVGGDYGYTF. The variable domain in full, completed from reference TRBV11-2 and TRBJ1-2, reads EAGVAQSPRYKIIEKRQSVAFWCNPISGHATLYWYQQILGQGPKLLIQFQNNGVVDDSQLPKDRFSAERLKGVDSTLKIQPAKLEDSAVYLCASCAQVGGDYGYTFGSGTRLTVV.

The rearrangement joins TRBV9 to TRBJ2-3; D gene unclear. Germline V gene data show CDR1 as SGDLS and CDR2 as YYNGEE. V was shortened by 0 bases and J by 3 bases, with 11 bases between the two germline ends. CDR3 length: 15 amino acids. CDR3 DNA sequence: TGTGCCAGCAGCGTAGCTTTCGGGTTTACAGATACGCAGTATTTT. It yields the protein CASSVAFGFTDTQYF. Using reference TRBV9 and TRBJ2-3 for the parts outside the CDR3, the full variable domain is DSGVTQTPKHLITATGQRVTLRCSPRSGDLSVYWYQQSLDQGLQFLIQYYNGEERAKGNILERFSAQQFPDLHSELNLSSLELGDSALYFCASSVAFGFTDTQYFGPGTRLTVL.

The V and J genes are TRBV14 and TRBJ1-3, with unresolved D. V was clipped by 0 bases and J by 0 bases, with 9 bases between them. From germline, CDR1 is SGHDN and CDR2 FVKESK. The CDR3 spans 16 residues. The CDR3 spells CASSQDVVGSGNTIYF. CDR3 DNA sequence: TGTGCCAGCAGCCAAGACGTCGTGGGCTCTGGAAACACCATATATTTT.

This clonotype was seen many times. The CDR3 DNA follows: TGCGCCAGCAGCTTGGAACTAGCCCCCGGGGGGGACGAGCAGTTCTTC. It encodes CASSLELAPGGDEQFF. The gene calls are TRBV5-1 and TRBJ2-1; 8 bases are a match to TRBD2. The CDR3 consists of 16 residues. Trimming took 0 bases from V and 10 from J; bases not matched to a gene: 12. Germline V gene lookup returns CDR1 SGHRS and CDR2 YFSETQ. The full variable domain, rest sourced from reference TRBV5-1 and TRBJ2-1, is KAGVTQTPRYLIKTRGQQVTLSCSPISGHRSVSWYQQTPGQGLQFLFEYFSETQRNKGNFPGRFSGRQFSNSRSEMNVSTLELGDSALYLCASSLELAPGGDEQFFGPGTRLTVL.

The table lists this clonotype with a few counts. This sequence joins TRBV28 and TRBJ2-5; D not certain. The CDR3 covers 14 residues. CDR1 and CDR2 from the germline V gene are MDHEN and SYDVKM. V was shortened by 5 bases and J by 1 base, with 11 bases between the two germline ends. CDR3 in DNA: TGTGCCAGCAGTCTCAACGGTGGCCAAGAGACCCAGTACTTC. It yields the protein CASSLNGGQETQYF.

Ten or more counts support this clonotype. The chain employs TRBV29-1 and TRBJ2-7; D unresolved. Germline values: CDR1 SQVTM, CDR2 ANQGSEA. The CDR3 has 13 residues. V dropped 4 bases and J dropped 7 bases, with 17 bases sitting between them. CDR3 sequence reads: CSVVRGAIGEQYF. CDR3 bases: TGCAGCGTTGTCCGAGGAGCGATAGGGGAGCAGTACTTC.